These T cell receptor beta chains were read from a single sample in a study of cytomegalovirus exposure and HLA in healthy donors. Assay: immunoSEQ multiplex PCR; the TCRdb copy retains only in-frame clones and omits some. The data contain fewer than 250,000 clones, 70% to 75% of them seen just once; the ten biggest clones take up less than 4%. The sequencing input was PBMCs. Receptor source: a woman aged 30 to 39 in good health and CMV-seropositive. CDR3s include the opening cysteine and the closing phenylalanine or tryptophan.

v_call cdr3_aa
TRBV2 CASSVPGGYNEQFF
TRBV4-2 CASSLGTSGSNMGGNEQFF
TRBV10-3 CAIGGQGKGNTIYF
TRBV5-1 CASSLGLAAPNSLYEQYF
TRBV19 CASSINRNTEAFF
TRBV10-1 CASSAGGEANEQYF
TRBV28 CASRSLGQSYEQYF
TRBV7-2 CASSLGGRVWEQYF
TRBV19 CARGVSRLGQPQHF
TRBV11-2 CASSPTGGYTF
TRBV19 CASKPQGWGNTGELFF
TRBV28 CASSPRGGHEQYF
TRBV5-4 CASSLGQGSYEQYF
TRBV27 CASSPVTNTGELFF
TRBV7-2 CASSLAGLAYNEQFF
TRBV28 CASSPQTSVTGNEQFF
TRBV6-5 CASSRLAGGNEQYF
TRBV7-2 CASSRQTSGSRHEQFF
TRBV6-4 CASRATGESLGNTIYF
TRBV9 CASSVGTGSNQPQHF
TRBV9 CASSPGTGSYEQYF
TRBV27 CASGRVTDTQYF
TRBV19 CASSQAAGQGGTGELFF
TRBV5-4 CASSYIAEPYEQYF
TRBV5-1 CASTRPGLDQNEQFF
TRBV27 CASTLRGLAGERNTGELFF
TRBV28 CASSFLQANTEAFF
TRBV11-2 CASSLDVNTEAFF
TRBV7-9 CASSLAEAPGNTIYF
TRBV28 CASSFRRGQETQYF
TRBV28 CASSSPRELGATNEKLFF
TRBV4-1 CASSQEALATNEKLFF
TRBV2 CASSEALQGPQETQYF
TRBV2 CASSGLAGGEQFF
TRBV11-2 CASSPTGLGETQYF
TRBV28 CASSLGLRGYEQFF
TRBV25-1 CASSGQGEVGEAKNIQYF
TRBV21-1 CASSKSGCSGREGPYEQYF
TRBV28 CASSWDRESGNTIYF
TRBV5-1 CASSLDRMGEQYF
TRBV27 CASSPLAGIGANVLTF
TRBV5-8 CASSPLAGVSTDTQYF
TRBV29-1 CSMRDRGSREQYF
TRBV14 CASSQAAWDRKTGELFF
TRBV11-2 CASSLGAGRANTEAFF
TRBV5-6 CASSLGSTRQGASGELFF
TRBV28 CASSLLAGGPGELFF
TRBV20-1 CSAGGTGGYTF
TRBV11-2 CASSSLDRAVEQYF
TRBV2 CASSRDRGQETQYF
TRBV6-1 CASSGGAGGQETQYF
TRBV27 CASSSLGLAGGKDTQYF
TRBV27 CASRTGGNGPPYEQYF
TRBV7-2 CASSLGTVLNQPQHF
TRBV6-5 CASSYSGDQPQHF
TRBV6-5 CASSFAGTANTEAFF
TRBV19 CASSIGGYNEQFF
TRBV2 CASGTSGFQETQYF